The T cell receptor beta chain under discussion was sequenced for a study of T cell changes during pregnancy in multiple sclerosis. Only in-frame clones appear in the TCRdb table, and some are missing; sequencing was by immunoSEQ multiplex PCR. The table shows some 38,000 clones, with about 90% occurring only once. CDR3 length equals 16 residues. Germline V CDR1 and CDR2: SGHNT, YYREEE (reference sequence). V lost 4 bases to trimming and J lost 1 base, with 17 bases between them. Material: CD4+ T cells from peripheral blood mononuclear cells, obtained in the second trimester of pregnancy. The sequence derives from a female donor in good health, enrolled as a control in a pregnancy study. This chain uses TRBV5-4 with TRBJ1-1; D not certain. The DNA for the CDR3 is TGTGCCAGCAGCCAATTCCGGCCGGGAAAGAACACTGAAGCTTTCTTT. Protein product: CASSQFRPGKNTEAFF.